This TCR beta chain was sequenced for a study of T cells after yellow fever vaccination. Overall study: Low-cell-number fractions underwent preparation using SMART-Seq v4 Ultra Low Input. Regarding the study as a whole: Some clonotypes were seen in both the CD4 and the CD8 compartments. These made up a small share and likely arose from convergent recombination.

This clonotype was counted at least ten times. Its specificity is unknown. V was pared by 2 bases and J by 2 bases, with 2 bases of the junction left unmatched. CDR3 length: 14 amino acids. A 5'RACE template-switching step, the method used to make TCR cDNA, added a universal primer site and UMIs. In TCRdb, the 5' RACE reads were re-called with MiXCR into one record per CDR3 protein. The sample includes more than 350,000 distinct CDR3 sequences, around 10% seen only once; the top ten take 15% to 20%. The chain links TRBV12-3 or TRBV12-4 to TRBJ2-5, with 7 bases matching TRBD2. Source: PBMCs, taken on the day of the first yellow fever vaccination. The receptor was isolated from a man aged 18 to 29 who received the YFV17D yellow fever vaccine. The CDR3 loop reads CASSLIGGQETQYF. DNA for the CDR3: TGTGCCAGCAGTTTAATCGGGGGGCAAGAGACCCAGTACTTC.